These 26 T cell receptor beta chains were all obtained from the same sample, sequenced in a study of blood T cells in healthy people across ages. A J-beta primer mix and a sample-barcoded 5' primer were used in a second PCR of about 7 to 12 cycles. TCRdb reprocessed the 5' RACE reads via MiXCR and lists one record per CDR3 protein. Among 250,000 to 300,000 distinct CDR3 sequences listed, about 25% were seen once. Sample: blood. The source is a woman aged 70-85 years in good health.

This clonotype has a handful of counts. The chain employs TRBV7-2 and TRBJ1-5; 9 nucleotides agree with TRBD1. V was pared by 5 bases and J by 11 bases, with 7 bases of the junction left unmatched. The germline V gene has CDR1 SGHTA and CDR2 FQGNSA. This CDR3 spans 13 amino acids. The CDR3 DNA follows: TGTGCCAGCAGCCGGGACAGGGAGGGAACCCAGCATTTT. It codes for CASSRDREGTQHF.

This clonotype was counted a single time. CDR3 protein: CSALGLAGREQFF. The CDR3 coding sequence is TGCAGTGCTCTCGGACTAGCGGGTCGGGAGCAGTTCTTC. V and J are TRBV20-1 and TRBJ2-1; 11 nucleotides match TRBD2. The CDR3 has 13 amino acids. Germline CDR1 and CDR2: DFQATT and SNEGSKA (reference sequence). Trimming removed 5 bases from V and 10 bases from J; junction bases left unmatched: 7.

The chain links TRBV20-1 to TRBJ2-5; D is possibly TRBD1 (6 bases). The J call is in doubt because the DNA end fits TRBJ2-1 better. CDR1 and CDR2 (germline): DFQATT, SNEGSKA (reference sequence). The CDR3 extends over 18 amino acids. CDR3 DNA sequence: TGCAGTGCTAGAGACCCCCTCCGACCAGGGGTGATGGAGAATGAGCAGTTCTTC. Protein product: CSARDPLRPGVMENEQFF.

This clonotype was seen a few times. The rearrangement links TRBV4-1 to TRBJ1-5, with D hard to call. The CDR3 consists of 17 residues. The V gene's germline CDR1 is MGHRA and CDR2 YSYEKL. The V end lost 2 bases, the J end lost 4 bases, and 18 bases lay between the germline ends. CDR3 amino acids: CASSQRPGEGANQPQHF. Here the CDR3 DNA reads TGCGCCAGCAGCCAACGCCCTGGGGAGGGAGCAAATCAGCCCCAGCATTTT.

This clonotype was seen a few times. The CDR3 sequence is CASSLSLMGRGGYTF. Written as DNA, the CDR3 is TGTGCCAGCAGTTTATCCCTGATGGGGAGGGGTGGCTACACCTTC. This chain connects TRBV28 to TRBJ1-2, with a possible D match to TRBD1 (5 bases). Germline CDR1 reads MDHEN; CDR2 reads SYDVKM. The CDR3 extends over 15 amino acids. Trimming shortened V by 1 base and J by 7 bases, and 16 bases separated the two germline ends.

The genes are TRBV10-2 and TRBJ1-2; 7 bases align to TRBD1. The CDR3 extends over 15 amino acids. Germline values: CDR1 WSHSY, CDR2 SAAADI. V gave up 2 bases and J gave up 8 bases; unmatched junction bases: 11. The CDR3 here is CASSEAPAGGNGYTF. DNA for the CDR3: TGCGCCAGCAGTGAGGCCCCCGCAGGGGGGAACGGCTACACCTTC.

This clonotype was counted a few times. This sequence joins TRBV11-2 and TRBJ2-5; D is unclear. The CDR3 is made up of 15 amino acids. Trimming removed 3 bases from V and 0 bases from J, with 11 bases in between. Germline V CDR1 and CDR2: SGHAT, FQNNGV. CDR3 sequence reads: CASSFRGKYQETQYF. Here the CDR3 DNA reads TGTGCCAGCAGCTTCCGTGGGAAATACCAAGAGACCCAGTACTTC.

This clonotype has at least ten counts. This chain connects TRBV7-2 to TRBJ1-4; 10 bases map to TRBD1. V was clipped by 5 bases and J by 6 bases; unmatched bases: 6. CDR1 and CDR2 from the germline V gene are SGHTA and FQGNSA. This CDR3 comprises 15 residues. The CDR3, as DNA: TGTGCCAGCAGCCCGAGGACAGGGGGGGATGAAAAACTGTTTTTT. Amino acids: CASSPRTGGDEKLFF. The entire variable domain, with the rest obtained from reference TRBV7-2 and TRBJ1-4, is as follows: GAGVSQSPSNKVTEKGKDVELRCDPISGHTALYWYRQSLGQGLEFLIYFQGNSAPDKSGLPSDRFSAERTGGSVSTLTIQRTQQEDSAVYLCASSPRTGGDEKLFFGSGTQLSVL.

The chain combines TRBV3-1 with TRBJ1-1, with D hard to call. Per germline, CDR1 LGHDT and CDR2 YNNKEL (reference sequence). With 4 bases removed from V and 10 bases from J, the gap between germline ends came to 19 bases. This CDR3 is built from 14 residues. The CDR3 DNA follows: TGTGCCAGCAGCCTTAAGCCCGAAACAACGGGAGCTTTCTTT. Its translation is CASSLKPETTGAFF.

The V call is TRBV7-9, the J call TRBJ1-2; the D is unclear. Germline assignment: CDR1 SEHNR and CDR2 FQNEAQ (reference sequence). The V end was cut by 5 bases, the J end by 0 bases, with 13 bases between. This CDR3 spans 15 amino acids. For the CDR3, the DNA is TGTGCCAGCAGCCTTACCGTTGACGCTAACTATGGCTACACCTTC. Translation: CASSLTVDANYGYTF.

The table lists this clonotype with many counts. The chain couples TRBV6-2 or TRBV6-3 to TRBJ1-5; D not certain. Germline CDR1 reads MNHEY; CDR2 reads SVGEGT. Trimming removed 8 bases from V and 5 bases from J, with 19 bases in between. The CDR3 totals 15 residues. The CDR3 sequence is CASHPSSGLDQPQHF. The CDR3 bases are TGTGCCAGCCATCCGTCTAGTGGGCTAGATCAGCCCCAGCATTTT.

The CDR3 DNA sequence: TGCGCCAGCAGCCAAGGGGTGATAGAGACCCAGTACTTC. This sequence encodes CASSQGVIETQYF. The chain employs TRBV4-1 and TRBJ2-5; D gene uncertain. The CDR3 loop spans 13 amino acids. V was trimmed by 1 base and J by 4 bases, leaving 7 bases between them. Germline-derived CDR1 and CDR2 are MGHRA and YSYEKL.

The chain has TRBV9 and TRBJ2-5; 11 nucleotides line up with TRBD2. V shed 3 bases, J shed 4 bases, and the junction held 8 bases outside the gene matches. In germline, CDR1 is SGDLS, CDR2 YYNGEE. The CDR3 has 16 amino acids. In DNA, the CDR3 is TGTGCCAGCAGCGCCTCCGGGACTAGCGGTCGAGAGACCCAGTACTTC. This gives the protein CASSASGTSGRETQYF.

This clonotype was counted at least ten times. The chain combines TRBV18 with TRBJ1-1; D is unresolved. The V gene's germline CDR1 is KGHSH and CDR2 LQKENI. The CDR3 consists of 13 residues. Trimming took 3 bases from V and 5 from J, leaving 10 bases between them. As DNA, the CDR3 is TGTGCCAGCTCACCTACCGCGGAAACTGAAGCTTTCTTT. Translated, it gives CASSPTAETEAFF.

This chain joins TRBV7-3 and TRBJ2-6; D is unclear. Trimming stripped 5 bases from V and 2 bases from J, with 10 bases between. This CDR3 is 15 amino acids long. Germline lookup yields CDR1 SGHTA and CDR2 FQGTGA. The CDR3: CASSQRTPGANVLTF. The CDR3 DNA is TGTGCCAGCAGCCAGAGAACTCCTGGGGCCAACGTCCTGACTTTC.

This clonotype was seen at least ten times. V and J are TRBV11-2 and TRBJ2-1; perhaps TRBD1 as D (5 bases). V was shortened by 1 base and J by 1 base, with 8 bases between the two germline ends. Germline loops: CDR1 SGHAT, CDR2 FQNNGV. The CDR3 contains 15 residues. In DNA form, the CDR3 reads TGTGCCAGCAGCTTAGCAGGGCGATCCTACAATGAGCAGTTCTTC. Translating gives CASSLAGRSYNEQFF.

This chain uses TRBV9 with TRBJ2-5; D is unresolved. The assigned J gene may be wrong: the sequence end matches TRBJ2-1 better. The CDR3 length is 13 residues. In germline, CDR1 is SGDLS, CDR2 YYNGEE. The chain's CDR3 is CASSVGIYNEQFF. In DNA, the CDR3 is TGTGCCAGCAGCGTAGGTATATACAATGAGCAGTTCTTC.

This chain uses TRBV20-1 with TRBJ2-3, with 12 bases identical to TRBD2. V shed 7 bases, J shed 2 bases, and the junction held 4 bases outside the gene matches. Germline V CDR1 and CDR2: DFQATT, SNEGSKA (reference sequence). The CDR3 has 14 amino acids. The CDR3 sequence: CSERLAGDTDTQYF. CDR3 nucleotides: TGCAGTGAACGACTAGCGGGGGACACAGATACGCAGTATTTT.

This clonotype has just one count. V gene TRBV19 combines with J gene TRBJ1-2; maybe TRBD1 (6 bases). Germline V lookup: CDR1 LNHDA, CDR2 SQIVND (reference sequence). The CDR3 is 14 amino acids. Trimming left V 9 bases short and J 4 bases short, with 18 bases between. This chain's CDR3 is CASLGFRDTYGYTF. For the CDR3, the DNA is TGTGCCAGCCTCGGGTTTAGGGACACCTATGGCTACACCTTC.

In this sample, this clonotype turned up a few times. The V and J genes are TRBV5-1 and TRBJ2-5; 8 bases map to TRBD1. The germline V gene encodes CDR1 SGHRS and CDR2 YFSETQ. The V and J ends lost 1 base and 2 bases, in that order; junction bases with no gene match: 4. The CDR3 loop spans 15 amino acids. This CDR3 is CASSLSGTGQETQYF. The CDR3 DNA reads TGCGCCAGCAGCTTGTCTGGGACAGGACAAGAGACCCAGTACTTC. The whole variable domain, remainder taken from reference TRBV5-1 and TRBJ2-5, is KAGVTQTPRYLIKTRGQQVTLSCSPISGHRSVSWYQQTPGQGLQFLFEYFSETQRNKGNFPGRFSGRQFSNSRSEMNVSTLELGDSALYLCASSLSGTGQETQYFGPGTRLLVL.

This rearrangement joins TRBV3-1 to TRBJ1-2; D may be TRBD1 (5 bases). The length of the CDR3 is 14 residues. The V and J ends lost 3 bases and 6 bases respectively, with 14 bases between them. Per germline, CDR1 LGHDT and CDR2 YNNKEL (reference sequence). The CDR3: CASSHRAGGDGYTF. The CDR3 region has the DNA TGTGCCAGCAGCCACAGGGCCGGGGGGGATGGCTACACCTTC.

This clonotype has more than one count but fewer than ten. The chain links TRBV3-1 to TRBJ2-1; the match to TRBD2 covers 9 bases. This CDR3 is built from 18 residues. The junction had 10 bases not matched to a gene; V was cut back by 1 base and J by 3 bases. Germline V gene lookup returns CDR1 LGHDT and CDR2 YNNKEL (reference sequence). DNA for the CDR3: TGTGCCAGCAGCCAAGGAAGCGGGAGGCCCGGGGTCTACAATGAGCAGTTCTTC. It yields the protein CASSQGSGRPGVYNEQFF.

This chain connects TRBV13 to TRBJ2-5; no clear D. This CDR3 is 15 amino acids long. The V and J ends lost 5 bases and 2 bases respectively, with 15 bases between them. The V gene's germline CDR1 is PRHDT and CDR2 FYEKMQ (reference sequence). CDR3 in amino acids: CASSPTLGYQETQYF. CDR3 nucleotides: TGTGCCAGCAGCCCCACCTTGGGGTATCAAGAGACCCAGTACTTC.

This clonotype came up a few times. The genes are TRBV24-1 and TRBJ1-2; 7 nucleotides line up with TRBD1. Germline loops: CDR1 KGHDR, CDR2 SFDVKD. The V gene end was trimmed by 3 bases and the J gene end by 8 bases; junction bases not matched to a gene: 11. The CDR3 spans 15 residues. In nucleotides, the CDR3 is TGTGCCACCAGTGATCAAACGACAGGGTCGAGCGGCTACACCTTC. Protein product: CATSDQTTGSSGYTF.

A few counts support this clonotype. CDR3 in amino acids: CASSLEVGIYETQYF. CDR3 nucleotides: TGCGCCAGCAGCTTGGAGGTGGGAATTTACGAGACCCAGTACTTC. The genes are TRBV5-1 and TRBJ2-5; D is ambiguous. Germline V gives CDR1 SGHRS, CDR2 YFSETQ. V lost 0 bases and J 5 bases, leaving 14 bases between the germline ends. The CDR3 spans 15 residues.

V usage is TRBV7-2 and J usage is TRBJ2-1; D possibly corresponds to TRBD2 (6 bases). Trimming stripped 6 bases from V and 8 bases from J, with 14 bases between. The length of the CDR3 is 13 residues. Germline V CDR1 and CDR2: SGHTA, FQGNSA. CDR3 in DNA: TGTGCCAGCAGTTCCCAGGTAGCGGATGAGCAGTTCTTC. Amino acid sequence: CASSSQVADEQFF.